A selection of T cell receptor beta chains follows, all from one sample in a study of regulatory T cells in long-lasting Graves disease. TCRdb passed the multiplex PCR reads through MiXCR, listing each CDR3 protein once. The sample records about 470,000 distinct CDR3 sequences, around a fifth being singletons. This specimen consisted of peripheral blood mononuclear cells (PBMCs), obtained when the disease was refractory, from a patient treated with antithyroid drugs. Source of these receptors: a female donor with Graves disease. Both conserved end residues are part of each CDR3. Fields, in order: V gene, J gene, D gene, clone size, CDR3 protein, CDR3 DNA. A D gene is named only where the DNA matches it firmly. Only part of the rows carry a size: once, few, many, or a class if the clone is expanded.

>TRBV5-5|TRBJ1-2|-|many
CASSADGPWDGYTF
TGTGCCAGCAGCGCAGACGGCCCTTGGGATGGCTACACCTTC
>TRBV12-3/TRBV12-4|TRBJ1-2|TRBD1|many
CASTPVVRGGGYTF
TGTGCCAGCACCCCCGTCGTCCGAGGGGGCGGCTACACCTTC
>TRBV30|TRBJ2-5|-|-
CACLIRDSGRQETQYF
TGTGCCTGTCTCATCCGGGACTCAGGGAGACAAGAGACCCAGTACTTC
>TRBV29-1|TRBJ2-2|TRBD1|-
CSGGDGTDTGELFF
TGCAGCGGCGGAGACGGGACAGACACCGGGGAGCTGTTTTTT
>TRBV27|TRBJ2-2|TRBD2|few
CASSRVGGANTGELFF
TGTGCCAGCAGTAGGGTCGGGGGGGCGAACACCGGGGAGCTGTTTTTT
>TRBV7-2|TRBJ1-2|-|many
CASCSSGAYYGYTF
TGTGCCTCCTGCTCATCGGGGGCGTACTATGGCTACACCTTC
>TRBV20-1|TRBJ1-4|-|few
CSATHPQIATNEKLFF
TGCAGTGCCACACATCCCCAGATTGCAACTAATGAAAAACTGTTTTTT
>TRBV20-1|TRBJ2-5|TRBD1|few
CSARAGTGWILETQYF
TGCAGTGCTAGAGCTGGGACAGGGTGGATCTTGGAGACCCAGTACTTC
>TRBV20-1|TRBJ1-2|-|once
CSARPGQNNYGYAF
TGCAGTGCTCGGCCCGGACAGAATAACTATGGCTACGCCTTC
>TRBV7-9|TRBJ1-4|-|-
CASSHSEGRLRQKLFF
TGTGCCAGCAGCCATTCCGAGGGTAGACTCCGCCAAAAACTGTTTTTT
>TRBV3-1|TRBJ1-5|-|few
CASSQDGQPQHF
TGTGCCAGCAGCCAAGATGGGCAGCCCCAGCATTTT
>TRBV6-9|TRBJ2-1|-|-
CASSSRNEQFF
TGTGCCAGCAGTTCCCGTAATGAGCAGTTCTTC
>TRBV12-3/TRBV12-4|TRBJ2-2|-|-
CASSPAGWGYTGELFF
TGTGCCAGCAGCCCGGCCGGTTGGGGATACACCGGGGAGCTGTTTTTT
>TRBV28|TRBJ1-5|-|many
CASSLWGIETFSNQPQHF
TGTGCCAGCAGTTTATGGGGCATAGAAACTTTTAGCAATCAGCCCCAGCATTTT
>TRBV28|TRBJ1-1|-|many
CASGGPSTEAFF
TGTGCCTCAGGAGGGCCGTCCACTGAAGCTTTCTTT
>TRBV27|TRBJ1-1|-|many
CASSLSALNTEAFF
TGTGCCAGCAGTTTATCGGCTTTGAACACTGAAGCTTTCTTT
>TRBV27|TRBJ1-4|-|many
CASSLAATNEKLFF
TGTGCCAGCAGCTTGGCAGCAACTAATGAAAAACTGTTTTTT
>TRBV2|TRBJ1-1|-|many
CASTPGLRGSMNTEAFF
TGTGCCAGCACCCCGGGGCTCAGAGGGAGCATGAACACTGAAGCTTTCTTT